Described below is a single TCR beta chain sequence and its context. The antigen remains undetermined. The data stem from a study of cytomegalovirus exposure and HLA in healthy donors. Looking at the study overall: Of roughly 400 genotyped donors, more than 70% clustered with self-reported Caucasian donors. Whole-study findings and limits: According to a later analysis, donors in an Asian-associated ancestry cluster reportedly had fewer N-insertions than the roughly 720-donor mean. Roughly uniform sequencing depth across donors was assumed, possibly incorrectly.

Germline CDR1 is MNHNS and CDR2 is SASEGT. The CDR3 sequence is 14 residues long. The V gene lost 4 bases and the J gene lost 3 bases, with 12 bases spanning the gap. Primers included in the PCR were 60 Vbeta and 13 Jbeta primers. The method was immunoSEQ multiplex PCR; TCRdb's version includes in-frame clones alone and lacks a portion of them. The sample has tens of thousands of clones; roughly 64% are singletons. Source material: PBMCs. This chain links TRBV6-1 with TRBJ1-1, with a possible D match to TRBD1 (6 bases). This receptor was taken from a man in his forties or fifties in good health and CMV-seropositive. The CDR3 DNA follows: TGTGCCAGCAGTGCGACAGGTCTAGACACTGAAGCTTTCTTT. Amino acids: CASSATGLDTEAFF.